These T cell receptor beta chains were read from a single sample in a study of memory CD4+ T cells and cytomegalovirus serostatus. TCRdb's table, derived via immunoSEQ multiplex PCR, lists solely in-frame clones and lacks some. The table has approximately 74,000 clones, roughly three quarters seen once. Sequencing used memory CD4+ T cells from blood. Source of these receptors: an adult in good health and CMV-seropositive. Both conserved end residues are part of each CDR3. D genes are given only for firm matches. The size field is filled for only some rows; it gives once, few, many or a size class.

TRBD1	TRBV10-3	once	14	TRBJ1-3	TGTGCCATCAGCGACAGGGGGCACGGAAACACCATATATTTT	CAISDRGHGNTIYF
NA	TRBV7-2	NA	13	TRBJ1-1	TGTGCCAGCAGCCTTACGGGGGTTACTGAAGCTTTCTTT	CASSLTGVTEAFF
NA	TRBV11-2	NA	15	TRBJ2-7	TGTGCCAGCAGCCGAGGGATCGGACAGACCTACGAGCAGTACTTC	CASSRGIGQTYEQYF
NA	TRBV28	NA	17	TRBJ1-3	TGTGCCAGCAGTTCCCTTAAGACAGTCCCTACGGGAAACACCATATATTTT	CASSSLKTVPTGNTIYF
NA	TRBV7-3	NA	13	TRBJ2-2	TGTGCCAGCAGTCGCCCCTTCACCGGGGAGCTGTTTTTT	CASSRPFTGELFF
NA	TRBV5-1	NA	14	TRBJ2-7	TGCGCCAGCAGCTTGTTTACAAGCTCCTACGAGCAGTACTTC	CASSLFTSSYEQYF
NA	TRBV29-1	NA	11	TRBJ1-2	TGCAGCGTTGAGGGGCAGCGGTATTACACCTTC	CSVEGQRYYTF
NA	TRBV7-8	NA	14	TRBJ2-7	TGTGCCAGCAGCTTTATGCCAGGGAAGTACGAGCAGTACTTC	CASSFMPGKYEQYF
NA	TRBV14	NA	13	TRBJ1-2	TGTGCCAGCAGCCAGAGGCGTAACTATGGCTACACCTTC	CASSQRRNYGYTF
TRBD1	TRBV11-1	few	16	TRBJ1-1	TGTGCCAGCAGCCCCCGGGACAGGAGACTGAACACTGAAGCTTTCTTT	CASSPRDRRLNTEAFF
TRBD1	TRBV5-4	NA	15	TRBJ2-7	TGTGCCAGCAGCTATCCGGGACAGGGAACCAACGAGCAGTACTTC	CASSYPGQGTNEQYF
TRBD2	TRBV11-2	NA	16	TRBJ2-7	TGTGCCAGCAGCTCAATTAGCGGGAGGAGCTCCTACGAGCAGTACTTC	CASSSISGRSSYEQYF
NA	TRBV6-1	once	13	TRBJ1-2	TGTGCCAGCAGTGAGTCAGGGCACGGCGGCTACACCTTC	CASSESGHGGYTF
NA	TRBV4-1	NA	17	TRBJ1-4	TGCGCCAGCAGCCAAGAGAGGGGATCGGGGGCGCTTGAAAAACTGTTTTTT	CASSQERGSGALEKLFF
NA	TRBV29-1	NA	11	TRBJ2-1	TGCAGCGCGGTTTACTACAATGAGCAGTTCTTC	CSAVYYNEQFF
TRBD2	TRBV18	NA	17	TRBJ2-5	TGTGCCAGCTCACCACCCCGCGGGGGGGCATCCCAAGAGACCCAGTACTTC	CASSPPRGGASQETQYF
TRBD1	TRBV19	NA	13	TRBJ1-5	TGTGCCAGTAGAGACAGGGATAATCAGCCCCAGCATTTT	CASRDRDNQPQHF
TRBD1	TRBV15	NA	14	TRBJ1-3	TGTGCCACCAGCAGAGGGGACAGAGGAAACACCATATATTTT	CATSRGDRGNTIYF
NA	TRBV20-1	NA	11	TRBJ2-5	TGCAGTGCTAGAGTTCTAGAGACCCAGTACTTC	CSARVLETQYF
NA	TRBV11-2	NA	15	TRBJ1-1	TGTGCCAGCAGCCCGACGGGGGTCCAATACACTGAAGCTTTCTTT	CASSPTGVQYTEAFF
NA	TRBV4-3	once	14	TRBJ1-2	TGCGCCAGCAGCCAAGCGGACAGAAACTATGGCTACACCTTC	CASSQADRNYGYTF
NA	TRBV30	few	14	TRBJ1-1	TGTGCCTGGAGTGGGCGACCGATGAACACTGAAGCTTTCTTT	CAWSGRPMNTEAFF
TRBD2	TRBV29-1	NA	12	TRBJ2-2	TGCAGCGTAGCCGGGGGGGCCGGGGAGCTGTTTTTT	CSVAGGAGELFF
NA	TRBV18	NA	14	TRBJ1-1	TGTGCCAGCTCACCAAGGAAGGAGGACACTGAAGCTTTCTTT	CASSPRKEDTEAFF
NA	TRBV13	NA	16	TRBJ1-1	TGTGCCAGCAGCTCTCAAACCGGGACGATGAACACTGAAGCTTTCTTT	CASSSQTGTMNTEAFF
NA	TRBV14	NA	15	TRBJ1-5	TGTGCCAGCAGCATACAATGGGAAAGCAATCAGCCCCAGCATTTT	CASSIQWESNQPQHF